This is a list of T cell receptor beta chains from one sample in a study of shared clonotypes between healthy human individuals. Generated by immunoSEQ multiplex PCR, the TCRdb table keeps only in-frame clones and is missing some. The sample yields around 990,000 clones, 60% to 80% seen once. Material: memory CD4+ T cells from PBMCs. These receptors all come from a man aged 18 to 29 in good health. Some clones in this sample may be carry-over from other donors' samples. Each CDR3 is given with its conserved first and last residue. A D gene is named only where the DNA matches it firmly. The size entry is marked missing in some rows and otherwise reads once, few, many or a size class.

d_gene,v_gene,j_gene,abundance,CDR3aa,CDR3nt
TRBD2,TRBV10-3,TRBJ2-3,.,CATVGLAPFMDTQYF,TGTGCCACCGTTGGACTAGCGCCATTTATGGATACGCAGTATTTT
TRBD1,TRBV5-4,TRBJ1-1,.,CASSEKTGRNTEAFF,TGTGCCAGCAGCGAGAAGACAGGGCGGAACACTGAAGCTTTCTTT
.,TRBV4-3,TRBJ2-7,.,CASSQDVFGYEQYF,TGCGCCAGCAGCCAAGACGTGTTCGGCTACGAGCAGTACTTC
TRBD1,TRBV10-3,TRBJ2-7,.,CAISESADRAFEQYF,TGTGCCATCAGTGAGTCAGCGGACAGGGCGTTCGAGCAGTACTTC
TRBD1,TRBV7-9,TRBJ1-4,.,CASSPRQGGEKLFF,TGTGCCAGCAGCCCTCGACAGGGGGGCGAAAAACTGTTTTTT
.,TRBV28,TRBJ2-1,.,CASRLDLDPSYNEQFF,TGTGCCAGCAGACTCGATTTGGATCCCTCCTACAATGAGCAGTTCTTC
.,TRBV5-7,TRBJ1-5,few,CASSFLSWGKQPQHF,TGTGCCAGCAGCTTCTTGAGTTGGGGTAAGCAGCCCCAGCATTTT
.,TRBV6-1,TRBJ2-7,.,CASHSGKWGEQYF,TGTGCCAGCCATTCAGGGAAATGGGGCGAGCAGTACTTC
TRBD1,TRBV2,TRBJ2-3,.,CASSAETGQDTQYF,TGTGCCAGCAGTGCTGAGACAGGGCAAGATACGCAGTATTTT
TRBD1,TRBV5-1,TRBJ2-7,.,CASSFDGTGAYEQYF,TGCGCCAGCAGCTTCGACGGGACAGGTGCCTACGAGCAGTACTTC
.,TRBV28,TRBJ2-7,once,CAITSMSYEQYF,TGTGCCATCACCTCCATGAGCTACGAGCAGTACTTC
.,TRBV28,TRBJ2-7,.,CASRNLDRAGAYEQYF,TGTGCCAGCAGGAACTTGGACAGGGCGGGAGCATACGAGCAGTACTTC
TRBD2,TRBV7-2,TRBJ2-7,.,CASSLASGTSEGEQYF,TGTGCCAGCAGCTTAGCGTCCGGGACTAGCGAAGGCGAGCAGTACTTC
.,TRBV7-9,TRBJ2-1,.,CASSLGLVGDEQFF,TGTGCCAGCAGCTTAGGACTAGTCGGCGATGAGCAGTTCTTC
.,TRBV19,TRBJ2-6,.,CASSIDRRPGANVLTF,TGTGCCAGTAGTATAGACAGGCGTCCTGGGGCCAACGTCCTGACTTTC
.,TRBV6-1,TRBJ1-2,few,CASSEGEGVGYTF,TGTGCCAGCAGTGAGGGGGAGGGGGTTGGCTACACCTTC
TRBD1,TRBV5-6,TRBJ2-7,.,CASSLRTGRTYEQYF,TGTGCCAGCAGCTTGAGGACAGGGCGGACCTACGAGCAGTACTTC
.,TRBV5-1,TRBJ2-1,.,CASSLPAPGLSGEQFF,TGCGCCAGCAGCTTGCCTGCCCCCGGGCTATCCGGGGAGCAGTTCTTC
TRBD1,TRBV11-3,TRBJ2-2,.,CASSLAGQGAGELFF,TGTGCCAGCAGCTTAGCGGGCCAGGGGGCCGGGGAGCTGTTTTTT
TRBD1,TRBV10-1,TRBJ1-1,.,CASRLSTGDLDPTNTEAFF,TGCGCCAGCAGATTATCCACAGGGGACCTCGATCCTACGAACACTGAAGCTTTCTTT
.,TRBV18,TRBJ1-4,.,CASSPRSTNEKLFF,TGTGCCAGCTCACCCCGCTCAACTAATGAAAAACTGTTTTTT
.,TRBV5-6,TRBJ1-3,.,CASSLGPTNSGNTIYF,TGTGCCAGCAGCTTGGGACCAACAAACTCTGGAAACACCATATATTTT
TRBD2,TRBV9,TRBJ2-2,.,CASSGRTSGGTGELFF,TGTGCCAGCAGTGGGAGGACTAGCGGGGGGACCGGGGAGCTGTTTTTT
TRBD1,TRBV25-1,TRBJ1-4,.,CATGDRGVATNEKLFF,TGTGCCACGGGTGACAGGGGCGTAGCAACTAATGAAAAACTGTTTTTT
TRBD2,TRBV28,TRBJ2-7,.,CASSLPSSGTDEQYF,TGTGCCAGCAGCCTACCTAGCAGCGGGACGGACGAGCAGTACTTC
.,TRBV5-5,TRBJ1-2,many,CASSSLGRGNYGYTF,TGTGCCAGCAGCTCACTTGGACGGGGTAACTATGGCTACACCTTC
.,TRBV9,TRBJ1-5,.,CASSVGNSNQPQHF,TGTGCCAGCAGCGTCGGTAATAGCAATCAGCCCCAGCATTTT
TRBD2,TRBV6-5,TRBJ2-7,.,CASRFLAGYEQYF,TGTGCCAGCAGATTCCTAGCGGGCTACGAGCAGTACTTC